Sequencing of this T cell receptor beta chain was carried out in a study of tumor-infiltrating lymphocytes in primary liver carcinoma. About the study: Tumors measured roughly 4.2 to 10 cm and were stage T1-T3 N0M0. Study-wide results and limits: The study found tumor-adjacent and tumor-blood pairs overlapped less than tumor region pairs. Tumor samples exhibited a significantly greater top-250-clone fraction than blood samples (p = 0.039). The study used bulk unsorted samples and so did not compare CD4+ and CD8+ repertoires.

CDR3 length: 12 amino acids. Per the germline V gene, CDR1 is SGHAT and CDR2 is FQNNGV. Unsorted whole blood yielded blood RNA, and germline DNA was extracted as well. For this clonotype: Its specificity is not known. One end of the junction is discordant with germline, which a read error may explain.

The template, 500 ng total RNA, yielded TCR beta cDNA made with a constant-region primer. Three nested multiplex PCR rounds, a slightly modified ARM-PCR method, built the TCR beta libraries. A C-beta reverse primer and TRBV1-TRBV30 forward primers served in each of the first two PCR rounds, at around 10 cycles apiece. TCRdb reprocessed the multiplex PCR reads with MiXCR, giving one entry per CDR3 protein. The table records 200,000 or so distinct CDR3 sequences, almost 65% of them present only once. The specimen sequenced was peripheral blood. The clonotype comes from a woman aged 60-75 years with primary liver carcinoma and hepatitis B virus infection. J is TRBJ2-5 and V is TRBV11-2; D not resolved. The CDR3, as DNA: TGTGCCAGCAGCTTAACGTCGCAGACCCGGCACTTC. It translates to CASSLTSQTRHF. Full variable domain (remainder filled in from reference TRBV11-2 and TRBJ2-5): EAGVAQSPRYKIIEKRQSVAFWCNPISGHATLYWYQQILGQGPKLLIQFQNNGVVDDSQLPKDRFSAERLKGVDSTLKIQPAKLEDSAVYLCASSLTSQTRHFGPGTRLLVL.